These 3 T cell receptor beta chains were all obtained from the same sample, sequenced in a study of cytomegalovirus exposure and HLA in healthy donors. It was with 60 Vbeta and 13 Jbeta primers that the PCR ran. Profiled with immunoSEQ multiplex PCR; TCRdb holds only in-frame clones, not every one. The sample records about 140,000 clones, around 80% being singletons. The sample consisted of PBMCs. The receptor set was obtained from a man aged 18 to 29 in good health and CMV-seropositive.

The chain has TRBV28 and TRBJ2-3; the match to TRBD1 covers 9 bases. The CDR3 consists of 18 residues. Germline V gene lookup returns CDR1 MDHEN and CDR2 SYDVKM. The J segment lost 4 bases and the V segment lost 6 bases, leaving 17 bases of the junction unmatched. The chain's CDR3 is CASSPPRPLGQGSDTQYF. The CDR3 region has the DNA TGTGCCAGCAGCCCACCCCGTCCATTGGGACAGGGTTCAGATACGCAGTATTTT.

The rearrangement joins TRBV15 to TRBJ2-5, with TRBD2 matching over 10 bases. Germline lookup yields CDR1 LNHNV and CDR2 YYDKDF (reference sequence). The CDR3 runs 15 residues. V was pared by 3 bases and J by 2 bases, with 3 bases of the junction left unmatched. Written as DNA, the CDR3 is TGTGCCACCAGCAGTGTAGCGGGAGGACAAGAGACCCAGTACTTC. Amino acid sequence: CATSSVAGGQETQYF. The whole variable domain, filled in from reference TRBV15 and TRBJ2-5, reads DAMVIQNPRYQVTQFGKPVTLSCSQTLNHNVMYWYQQKSSQAPKLLFHYYDKDFNNEADTPDNFQSRRPNTSFCFLDIRSPGLGDTAMYLCATSSVAGGQETQYFGPGTRLLVL.

This clone turned up a few times. The genes are TRBV7-9 and TRBJ1-3; 9 positions match TRBD1. CDR1 and CDR2 (germline): SEHNR, FQNEAQ (reference sequence). The J segment lost 2 bases and the V segment lost 5 bases, leaving 1 base of the junction unmatched. The CDR3 has 14 amino acids. The CDR3 spells CASSRTGAGNTIYF. CDR3 nucleotide sequence: TGTGCCAGCAGCAGGACAGGGGCTGGAAACACCATATATTTT.